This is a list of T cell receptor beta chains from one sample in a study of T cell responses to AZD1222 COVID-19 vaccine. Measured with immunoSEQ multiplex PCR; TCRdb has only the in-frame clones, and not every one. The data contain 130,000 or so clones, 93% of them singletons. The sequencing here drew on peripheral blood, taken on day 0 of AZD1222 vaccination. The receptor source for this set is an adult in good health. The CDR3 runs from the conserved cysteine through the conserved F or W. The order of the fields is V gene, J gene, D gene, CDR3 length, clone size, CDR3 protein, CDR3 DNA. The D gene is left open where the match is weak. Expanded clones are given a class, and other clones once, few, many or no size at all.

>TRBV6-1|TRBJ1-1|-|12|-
CASSELDTEAFF
TGTGCCAGCAGTGAATTGGACACTGAAGCTTTCTTT
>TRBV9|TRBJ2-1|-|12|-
CASSPRLGEQFF
TGTGCCAGCAGCCCCCGTTTGGGCGAGCAGTTCTTC
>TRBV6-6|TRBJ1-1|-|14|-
CASSRGGQNTEAFF
TGTGCCAGCAGCCGTGGAGGACAGAACACTGAAGCTTTCTTT
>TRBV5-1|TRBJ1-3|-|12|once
CASSLDGNTIYF
TGCGCCAGCAGCCTTGACGGAAACACCATATATTTT
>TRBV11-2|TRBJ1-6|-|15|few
CASSLESGNNSPLHF
TGTGCCAGCAGCTTAGAGTCAGGGAATAATTCACCCCTCCACTTT
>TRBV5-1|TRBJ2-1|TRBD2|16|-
CASSLVGLAGMNEQFF
TGCGCCAGCAGCTTGGTGGGACTAGCGGGAATGAATGAGCAGTTCTTC
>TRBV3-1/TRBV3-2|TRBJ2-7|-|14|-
CASSPGIASGEQYF
TGTGCCAGCAGCCCGGGAATTGCTTCGGGCGAGCAGTACTTC
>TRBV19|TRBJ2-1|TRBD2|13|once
CAVAGGPYNEQFF
TGTGCCGTCGCGGGAGGGCCCTACAATGAGCAGTTCTTC
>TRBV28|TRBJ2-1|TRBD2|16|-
CASRKRSGLGTNEQFF
TGTGCCAGCAGGAAACGGTCCGGACTAGGGACCAATGAGCAGTTCTTC
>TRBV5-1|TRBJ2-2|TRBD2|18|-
CASSLAMGSGRSAGELFF
TGCGCCAGCAGCTTGGCCATGGGAAGCGGGAGATCGGCCGGGGAGCTGTTTTTT
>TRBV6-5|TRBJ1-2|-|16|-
CASSYSSGRGGHGYTF
TGTGCCAGCAGTTACTCGTCCGGCAGGGGAGGCCATGGCTACACCTTC
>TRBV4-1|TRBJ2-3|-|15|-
CASSQDSVRTDTQYF
TGCGCCAGCAGCCAAGATTCCGTACGCACAGATACGCAGTATTTT